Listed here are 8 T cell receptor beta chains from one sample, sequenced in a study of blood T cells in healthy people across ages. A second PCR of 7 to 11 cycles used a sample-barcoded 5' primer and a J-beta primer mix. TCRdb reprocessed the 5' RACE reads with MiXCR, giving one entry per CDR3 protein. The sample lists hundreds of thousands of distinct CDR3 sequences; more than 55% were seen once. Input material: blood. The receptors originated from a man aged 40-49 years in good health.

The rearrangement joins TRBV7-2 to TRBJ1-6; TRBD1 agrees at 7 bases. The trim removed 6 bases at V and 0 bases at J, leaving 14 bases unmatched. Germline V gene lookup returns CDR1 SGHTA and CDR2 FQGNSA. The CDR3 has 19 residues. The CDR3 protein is CASSLETGSPGSYNSPLHF. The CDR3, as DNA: TGTGCCAGCAGTTTGGAGACAGGGTCGCCCGGCTCCTATAATTCACCCCTCCACTTT. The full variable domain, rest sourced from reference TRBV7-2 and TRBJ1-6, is GAGVSQSPSNKVTEKGKDVELRCDPISGHTALYWYRQSLGQGLEFLIYFQGNSAPDKSGLPSDRFSAERTGGSVSTLTIQRTQQEDSAVYLCASSLETGSPGSYNSPLHFGNGTRLTVT.

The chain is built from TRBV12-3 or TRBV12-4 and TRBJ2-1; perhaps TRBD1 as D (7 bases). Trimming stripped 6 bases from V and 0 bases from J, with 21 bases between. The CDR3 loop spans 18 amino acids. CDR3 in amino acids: CASRRASRGVSSYNEQFF. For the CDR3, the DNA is TGTGCCAGCAGACGGGCTAGCAGGGGGGTGAGCTCCTACAATGAGCAGTTCTTC.

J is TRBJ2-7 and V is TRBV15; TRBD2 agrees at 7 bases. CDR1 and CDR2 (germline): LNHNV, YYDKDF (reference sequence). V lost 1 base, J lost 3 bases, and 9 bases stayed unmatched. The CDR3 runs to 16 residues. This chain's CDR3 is CATSRGRGGSLYEQYF. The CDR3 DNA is TGTGCCACCAGCAGAGGCCGAGGCGGGAGTCTCTACGAGCAGTACTTC.

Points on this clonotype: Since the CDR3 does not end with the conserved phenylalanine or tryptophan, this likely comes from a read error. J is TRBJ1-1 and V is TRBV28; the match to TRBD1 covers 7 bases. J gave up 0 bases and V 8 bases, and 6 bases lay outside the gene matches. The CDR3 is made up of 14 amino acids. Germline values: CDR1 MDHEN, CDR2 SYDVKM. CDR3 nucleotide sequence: TGTGCCAGCGGAACAGGGGCTATGAACACTGAAGCTTTCTTG. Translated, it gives CASGTGAMNTEAFL.

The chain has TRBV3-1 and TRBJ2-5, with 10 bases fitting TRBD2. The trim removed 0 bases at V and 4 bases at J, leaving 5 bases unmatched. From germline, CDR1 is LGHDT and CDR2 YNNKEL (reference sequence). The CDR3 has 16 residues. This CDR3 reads CASSQDTAGGRETQYF. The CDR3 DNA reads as TGTGCCAGCAGCCAAGATACAGCGGGGGGGCGAGAGACCCAGTACTTC.

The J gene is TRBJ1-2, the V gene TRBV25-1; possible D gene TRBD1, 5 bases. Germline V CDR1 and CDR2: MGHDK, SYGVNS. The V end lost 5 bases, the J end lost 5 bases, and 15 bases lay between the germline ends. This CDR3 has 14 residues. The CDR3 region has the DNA TGTGCCAGCAGTCGTGAGGGGCGGGGATATGGCTACACCTTC. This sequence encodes CASSREGRGYGYTF.

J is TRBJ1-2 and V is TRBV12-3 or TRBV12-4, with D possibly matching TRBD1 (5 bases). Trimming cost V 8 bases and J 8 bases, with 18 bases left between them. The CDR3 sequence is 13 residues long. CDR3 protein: CASWDRVGRGYTF. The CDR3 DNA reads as TGTGCCAGCTGGGACCGCGTCGGGAGGGGCTACACCTTC.

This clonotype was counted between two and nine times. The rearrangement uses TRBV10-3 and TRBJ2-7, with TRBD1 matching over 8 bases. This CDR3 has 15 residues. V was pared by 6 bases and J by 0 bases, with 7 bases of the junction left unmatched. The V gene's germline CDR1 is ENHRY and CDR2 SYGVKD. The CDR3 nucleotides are TGTGCCATCAGAAACGGACAGGGAGGCTCCTACGAGCAGTACTTC. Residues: CAIRNGQGGSYEQYF.